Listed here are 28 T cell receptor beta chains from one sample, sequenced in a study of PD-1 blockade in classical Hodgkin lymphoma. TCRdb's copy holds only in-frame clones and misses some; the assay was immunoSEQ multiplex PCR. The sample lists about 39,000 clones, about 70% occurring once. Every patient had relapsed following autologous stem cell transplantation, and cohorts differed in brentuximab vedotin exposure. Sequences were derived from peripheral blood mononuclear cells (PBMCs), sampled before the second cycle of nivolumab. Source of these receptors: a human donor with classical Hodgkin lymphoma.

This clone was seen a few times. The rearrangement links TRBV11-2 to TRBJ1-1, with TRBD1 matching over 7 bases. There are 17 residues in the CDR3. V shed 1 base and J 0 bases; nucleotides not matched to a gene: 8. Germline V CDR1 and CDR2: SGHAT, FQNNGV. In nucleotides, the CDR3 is TGTGCCAGCAGCTTAGCCCATAGACAGGGTATGAACACTGAAGCTTTCTTT. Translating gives CASSLAHRQGMNTEAFF.

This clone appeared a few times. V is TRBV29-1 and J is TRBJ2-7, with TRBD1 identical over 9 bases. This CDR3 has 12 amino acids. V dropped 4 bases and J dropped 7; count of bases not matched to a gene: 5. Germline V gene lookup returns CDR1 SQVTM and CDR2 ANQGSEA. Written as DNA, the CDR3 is TGCAGCGTTGTCGGGACAGGGAAAGAGCAGTACTTC. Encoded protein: CSVVGTGKEQYF.

In nucleotides, the CDR3 is TGTGCCAGCAGCTTTATGGTTCCCAGGGGGAGTTCAGACGAAAAACTGTTTTTT. Translated: CASSFMVPRGSSDEKLFF. The V and J genes are TRBV7-9 and TRBJ1-4, with 7 bases identical to TRBD1. The CDR3 has 18 residues. V shed 3 bases, J shed 8 bases, and the junction held 18 bases outside the gene matches. CDR1 is SEHNR, CDR2 FQNEAQ, per germline (reference sequence).

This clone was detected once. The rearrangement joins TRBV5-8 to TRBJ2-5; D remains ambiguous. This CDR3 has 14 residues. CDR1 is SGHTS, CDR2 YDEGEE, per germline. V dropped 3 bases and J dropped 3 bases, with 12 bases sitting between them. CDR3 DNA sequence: TGTGCCAGCAGCTGGGTCAGTACTAAAGAGACCCAGTACTTC. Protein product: CASSWVSTKETQYF.

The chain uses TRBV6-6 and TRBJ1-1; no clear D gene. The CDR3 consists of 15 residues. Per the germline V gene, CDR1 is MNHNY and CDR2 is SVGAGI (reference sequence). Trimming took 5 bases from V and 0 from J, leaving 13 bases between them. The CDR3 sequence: CASSIGYRMNTEAFF. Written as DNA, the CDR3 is TGTGCCAGCAGTATAGGGTATAGGATGAACACTGAAGCTTTCTTT.

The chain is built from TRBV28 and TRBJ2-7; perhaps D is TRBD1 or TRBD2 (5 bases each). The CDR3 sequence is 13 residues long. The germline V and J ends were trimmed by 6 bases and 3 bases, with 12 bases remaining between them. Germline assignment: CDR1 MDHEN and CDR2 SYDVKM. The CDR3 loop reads CASSDGTVYEQYF. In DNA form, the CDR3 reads TGTGCCAGCAGCGACGGGACGGTCTACGAGCAGTACTTC. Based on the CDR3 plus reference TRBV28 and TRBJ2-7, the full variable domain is DVKVTQSSRYLVKRTGEKVFLECVQDMDHENMFWYRQDPGLGLRLIYFSYDVKMKEKGDIPEGYSVSREKKERFSLILESASTNQTSMYLCASSDGTVYEQYFGPGTRLTVT.

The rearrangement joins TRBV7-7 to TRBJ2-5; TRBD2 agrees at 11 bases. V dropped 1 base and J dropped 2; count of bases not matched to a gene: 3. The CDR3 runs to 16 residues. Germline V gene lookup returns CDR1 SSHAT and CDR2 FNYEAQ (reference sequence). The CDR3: CASSLGGTSGQETQYF. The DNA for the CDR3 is TGTGCCAGCAGCTTAGGGGGGACTAGCGGACAAGAGACCCAGTACTTC.

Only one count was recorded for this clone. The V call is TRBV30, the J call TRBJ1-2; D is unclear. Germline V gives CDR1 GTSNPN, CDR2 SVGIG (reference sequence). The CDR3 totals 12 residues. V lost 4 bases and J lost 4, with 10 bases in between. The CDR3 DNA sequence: TGTGCCTGGACCCCGGAGGGCTATGGCTACACCTTC. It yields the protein CAWTPEGYGYTF.

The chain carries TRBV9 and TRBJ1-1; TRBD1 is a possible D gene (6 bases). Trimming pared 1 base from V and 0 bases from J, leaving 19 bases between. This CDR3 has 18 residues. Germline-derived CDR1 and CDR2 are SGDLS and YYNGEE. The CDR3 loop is CASSVSGGQSGMNTEAFF. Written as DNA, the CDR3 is TGTGCCAGCAGCGTAAGCGGGGGGCAATCCGGCATGAACACTGAAGCTTTCTTT.

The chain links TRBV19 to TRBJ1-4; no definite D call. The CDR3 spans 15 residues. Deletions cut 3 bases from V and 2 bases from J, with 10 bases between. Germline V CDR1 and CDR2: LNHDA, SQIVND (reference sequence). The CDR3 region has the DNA TGTGCCAGTAGTATCCTCAGAGGGACTAATGAAAAACTGTTTTTT. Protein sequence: CASSILRGTNEKLFF.

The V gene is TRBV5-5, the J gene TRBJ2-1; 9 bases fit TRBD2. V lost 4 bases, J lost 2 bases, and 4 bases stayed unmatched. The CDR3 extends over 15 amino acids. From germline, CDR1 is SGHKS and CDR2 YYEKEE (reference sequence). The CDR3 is CASSPTSGPYNEQFF. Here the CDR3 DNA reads TGTGCCAGCAGCCCGACTAGCGGACCCTACAATGAGCAGTTCTTC.

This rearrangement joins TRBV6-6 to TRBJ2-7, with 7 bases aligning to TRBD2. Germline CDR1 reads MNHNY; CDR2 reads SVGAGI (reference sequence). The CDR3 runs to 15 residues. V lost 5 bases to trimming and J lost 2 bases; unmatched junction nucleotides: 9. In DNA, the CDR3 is TGTGCCAGCAGTCCCCTGACGGGAGGCACCTACGAGCAGTACTTC. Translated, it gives CASSPLTGGTYEQYF.

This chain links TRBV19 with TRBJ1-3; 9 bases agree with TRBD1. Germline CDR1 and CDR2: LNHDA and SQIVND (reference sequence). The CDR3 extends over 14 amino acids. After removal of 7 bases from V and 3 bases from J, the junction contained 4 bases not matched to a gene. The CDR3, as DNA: TGTGCCAGTACCAACAGGGGGCTTGGAAACACCATATATTTT. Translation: CASTNRGLGNTIYF.

Here the CDR3 DNA reads TGTGCCAGCAGTTACATTCCCAGGGAAAACTATGGCTACACCTTC. It specifies CASSYIPRENYGYTF. The chain is built from TRBV6-5 and TRBJ1-2, with D perhaps TRBD1 (5 bases). Germline V gives CDR1 MNHEY, CDR2 SVGAGI. The length of the CDR3 is 15 residues. The V gene lost 2 bases and the J gene lost 2 bases, with 12 bases spanning the gap.

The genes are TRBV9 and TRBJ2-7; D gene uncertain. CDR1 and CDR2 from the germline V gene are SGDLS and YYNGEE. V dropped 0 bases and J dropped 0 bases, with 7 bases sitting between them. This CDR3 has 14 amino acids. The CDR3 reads CASSVGIYSYEQYF. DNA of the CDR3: TGTGCCAGCAGCGTAGGGATTTACTCCTACGAGCAGTACTTC.

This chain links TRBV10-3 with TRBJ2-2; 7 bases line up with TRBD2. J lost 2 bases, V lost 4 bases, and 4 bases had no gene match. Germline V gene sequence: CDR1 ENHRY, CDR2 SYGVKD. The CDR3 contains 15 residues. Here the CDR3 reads CAISATSVNTGELFF. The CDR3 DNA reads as TGTGCCATCAGTGCTACTAGCGTTAACACCGGGGAGCTGTTTTTT.

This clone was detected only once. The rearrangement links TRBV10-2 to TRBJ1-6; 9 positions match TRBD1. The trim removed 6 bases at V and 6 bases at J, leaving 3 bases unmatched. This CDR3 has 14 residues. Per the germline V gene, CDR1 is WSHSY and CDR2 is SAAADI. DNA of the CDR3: TGCGCCAGCAGGGAACAGGGGGCTAATTCACCCCTCCACTTT. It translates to CASREQGANSPLHF.

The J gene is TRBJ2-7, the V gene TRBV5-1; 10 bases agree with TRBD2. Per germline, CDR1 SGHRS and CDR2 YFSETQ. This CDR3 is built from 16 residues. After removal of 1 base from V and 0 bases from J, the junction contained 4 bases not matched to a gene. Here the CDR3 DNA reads TGCGCCAGCAGCTTGTCTCTAGCGGGGGCCTCCTACGAGCAGTACTTC. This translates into CASSLSLAGASYEQYF.

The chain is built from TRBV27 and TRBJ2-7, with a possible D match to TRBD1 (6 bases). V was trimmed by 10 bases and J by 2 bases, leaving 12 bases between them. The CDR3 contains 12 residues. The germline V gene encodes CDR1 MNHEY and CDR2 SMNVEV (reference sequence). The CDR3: CATKTGPYEQYF. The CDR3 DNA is TGTGCCACCAAGACAGGACCCTACGAGCAGTACTTC.

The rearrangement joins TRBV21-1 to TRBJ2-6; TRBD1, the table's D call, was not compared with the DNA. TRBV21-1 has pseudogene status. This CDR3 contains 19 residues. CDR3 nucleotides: TGTGCCAGCAGCCACCAGAGCAGGGTTATATTTTCTGGGGCCAACGTCCTGACTTTC. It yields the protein CASSHQSRVIFSGANVLTF.

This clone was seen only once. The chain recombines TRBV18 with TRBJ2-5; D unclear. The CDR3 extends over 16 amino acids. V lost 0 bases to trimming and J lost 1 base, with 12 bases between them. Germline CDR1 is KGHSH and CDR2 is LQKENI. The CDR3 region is CASSPPFGILQETQYF. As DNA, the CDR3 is TGTGCCAGCTCACCACCTTTTGGGATTCTCCAAGAGACCCAGTACTTC.

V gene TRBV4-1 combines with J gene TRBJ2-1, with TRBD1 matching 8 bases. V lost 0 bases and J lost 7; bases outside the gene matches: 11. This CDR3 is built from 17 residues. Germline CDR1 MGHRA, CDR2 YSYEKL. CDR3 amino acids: CASSQDRSRGLLNEQFF. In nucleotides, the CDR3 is TGCGCCAGCAGCCAAGATCGTAGCAGGGGGCTACTTAATGAGCAGTTCTTC.

CDR3 protein: CASSLGTGTYNEQFF. The CDR3 DNA reads TGTGCCAGCAGCTTAGGGACAGGGACCTACAATGAGCAGTTCTTC. V is TRBV11-2 and J is TRBJ2-1; 8 bases map to TRBD1. The germline gives CDR1 SGHAT, CDR2 FQNNGV. The CDR3 runs to 15 residues. V shed 1 base, J shed 2 bases, and the junction held 1 base outside the gene matches. Combining the CDR3 with reference TRBV11-2 and TRBJ2-1 gives the whole variable domain EAGVAQSPRYKIIEKRQSVAFWCNPISGHATLYWYQQILGQGPKLLIQFQNNGVVDDSQLPKDRFSAERLKGVDSTLKIQPAKLEDSAVYLCASSLGTGTYNEQFFGPGTRLTVL.

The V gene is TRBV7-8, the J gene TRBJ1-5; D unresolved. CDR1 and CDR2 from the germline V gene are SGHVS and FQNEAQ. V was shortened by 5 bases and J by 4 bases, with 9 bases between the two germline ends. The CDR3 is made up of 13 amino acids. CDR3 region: CASSPQLNQPQHF. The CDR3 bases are TGTGCCAGCAGCCCCCAACTTAATCAGCCCCAGCATTTT.

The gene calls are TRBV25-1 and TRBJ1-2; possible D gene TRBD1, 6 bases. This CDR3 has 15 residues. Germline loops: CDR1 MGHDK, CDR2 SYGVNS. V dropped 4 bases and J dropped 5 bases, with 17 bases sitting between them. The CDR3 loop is CASSGQGTSEYGYTF. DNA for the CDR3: TGTGCCAGCAGTGGGCAAGGGACAAGCGAGTATGGCTACACCTTC.

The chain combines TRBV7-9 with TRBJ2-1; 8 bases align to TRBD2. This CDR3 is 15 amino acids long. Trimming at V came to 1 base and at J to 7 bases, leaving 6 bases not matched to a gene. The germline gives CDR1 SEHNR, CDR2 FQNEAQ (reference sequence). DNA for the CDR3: TGTGCCAGCAGCTTAGGGCGCGGGGGGTGGAATGAGCAGTTCTTC. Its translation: CASSLGRGGWNEQFF. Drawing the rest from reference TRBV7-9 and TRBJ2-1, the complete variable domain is DTGVSQNPRHKITKRGQNVTFRCDPISEHNRLYWYRQTLGQGPEFLTYFQNEAQLEKSRLLSDRFSAERPKGSFSTLEIQRTEQGDSAMYLCASSLGRGGWNEQFFGPGTRLTVL.

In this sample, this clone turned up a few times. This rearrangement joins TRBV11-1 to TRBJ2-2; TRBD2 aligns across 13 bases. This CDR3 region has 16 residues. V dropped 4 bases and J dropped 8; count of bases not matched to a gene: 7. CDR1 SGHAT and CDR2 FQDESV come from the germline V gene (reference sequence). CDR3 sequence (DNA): TGTGCCAGCAGCTCCCGGACTAGCGGGAGATCGGGGGAGCTGTTTTTT. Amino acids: CASSSRTSGRSGELFF.

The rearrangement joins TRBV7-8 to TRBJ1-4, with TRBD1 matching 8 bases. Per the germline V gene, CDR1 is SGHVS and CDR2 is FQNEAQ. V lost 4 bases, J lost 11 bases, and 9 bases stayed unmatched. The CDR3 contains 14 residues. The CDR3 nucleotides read TGTGCCAGCAGCTCTGGACAGGGATTGCTTAAACTGTTTTTT. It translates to CASSSGQGLLKLFF.